This T cell receptor beta chain derives from a study of glioma-infiltrating T cells. Study-level findings and limits: Signature shared blood CDR3 motifs were enriched in low-divergence and depleted in high-divergence patients. CDR3 overlap between tissue and blood was very small. Tissue-blood divergence was below expectation in non-neoplastic patients, above in gliomas.

Amplification of TCR alpha and beta CDR3 regions from RNA used iRepertoire nested multiplex PCR. TCRdb re-called the multiplex PCR reads through MiXCR, storing one row per CDR3 protein. This sample carries around 390,000 distinct CDR3 sequences, around 45% of them seen once, and the ten largest clones take 12%. As concerns this clonotype: Its antigen is undetermined. One end of the junction varies from germline; a read error may be responsible.

The sequenced material came from glioma tissue, nonneoplastic brain tissue, or PBMCs (not recorded which). This receptor was taken from a human donor with low-grade glioma or glioblastoma, undergoing nonglioma brain surgery, or in good health (not recorded which).

The CDR3 protein is CATSSALYNEQFF. The CDR3 bases are TGTGCGACCAGCAGTGCCCTATACAATGAGCAGTTCTTC. This chain links TRBV15 with TRBJ2-1; D remains ambiguous. Germline loops: CDR1 LNHNV, CDR2 YYDKDF (reference sequence). The CDR3 runs to 13 residues.